What follows are 14 T cell receptor beta chains derived from one specimen sequenced in a study of blood T cell repertoires in COVID-19. TCRdb's table, derived via immunoSEQ multiplex PCR, lists solely in-frame clones and lacks some. The sample yields around 70,000 clones, roughly 86% seen once. The sample taken for sequencing was peripheral blood. The receptor set was obtained from a man between 65 and 85 years old with acute or convalescent COVID-19.

Here the CDR3 reads CAWSVPGGATEAFF. In nucleotides, the CDR3 is TGTGCCTGGAGTGTACCAGGGGGCGCGACTGAAGCTTTCTTT. This sequence joins TRBV30 and TRBJ1-1; 8 bases line up with TRBD1. CDR3 length equals 14 residues. Germline V gives CDR1 GTSNPN, CDR2 SVGIG (reference sequence). V dropped 0 bases and J dropped 5; count of bases not matched to a gene: 5.

This chain links TRBV28 with TRBJ2-7, with 10 bases lining up with TRBD1. J was trimmed by 4 bases and V by 4 bases; bases with no gene match: 7. Per germline, CDR1 MDHEN and CDR2 SYDVKM. This CDR3 is 15 amino acids long. The CDR3 loop is CASSSGTGANYEQYF. CDR3 DNA sequence: TGTGCCAGCAGTTCTGGGACAGGGGCCAATTACGAGCAGTACTTC.

The rearrangement uses TRBV2 and TRBJ2-3; tentative D call: TRBD1 (6 bases). Germline loops: CDR1 SNHLY, CDR2 FYNNEI. The V end was cut by 11 bases, the J end by 4 bases, with 10 bases between. This CDR3 has 11 amino acids. The CDR3 here is CASRQADTQYF. The DNA of the CDR3 is TGTGCCTCCCGACAGGCAGATACGCAGTATTTT.

The chain recombines TRBV15 with TRBJ1-2; 9 bases fit TRBD1. V lost 0 bases, J lost 6 bases, and 8 bases stayed unmatched. The CDR3 spans 16 residues. The germline V gene has CDR1 LNHNV and CDR2 YYDKDF (reference sequence). Written as DNA, the CDR3 is TGTGCCACCAGCAGAGATTACTTGGGACAGGGAGATGGCTACACCTTC. As protein: CATSRDYLGQGDGYTF.

The chain couples TRBV5-1 to TRBJ2-5; possible D gene TRBD1, 6 bases. The CDR3 loop spans 13 amino acids. Between the trimmed V and J ends, which lost 6 bases and 1 base, there was a span of 10 bases. Germline CDR1 reads SGHRS; CDR2 reads YFSETQ. CDR3 DNA: TGCGCCAGCACCGGACAGATCCAAGAGACCCAGTACTTC. This codes for CASTGQIQETQYF.

The V gene is TRBV6-5, the J gene TRBJ2-7, with TRBD1 identical over 10 bases. The CDR3 spans 14 residues. Trimming at V came to 7 bases and at J to 2 bases, leaving 5 bases not matched to a gene. Germline V CDR1 and CDR2: MNHEY, SVGAGI. The CDR3 reads CASNIGQGAYEQYF. CDR3 DNA sequence: TGTGCCAGCAATATTGGACAGGGGGCCTACGAGCAGTACTTC.

The genes are TRBV15 and TRBJ2-3; TRBD1 agrees at 7 bases. This CDR3 comprises 15 residues. With V trimmed by 0 bases and J by 4 bases, 4 bases remained unmatched. The V gene's germline CDR1 is LNHNV and CDR2 YYDKDF (reference sequence). The CDR3 nucleotides are TGTGCCACCAGCAGAGATAACAGGGGCGCAGATACGCAGTATTTT. It codes for CATSRDNRGADTQYF.

The chain couples TRBV4-1 to TRBJ2-5; D is perhaps TRBD2 (5 bases). V lost 0 bases, J lost 5 bases, and 13 bases lay in between. The germline V gene has CDR1 MGHRA and CDR2 YSYEKL. The CDR3 totals 15 residues. The DNA of the CDR3 is TGCGCCAGCAGCCAAGATTCACGGGAATGGGAGACCCAGTACTTC. Translating gives CASSQDSREWETQYF.

The V gene is TRBV28, the J gene TRBJ1-2; possible D gene TRBD1, 6 bases. Germline V gene sequence: CDR1 MDHEN, CDR2 SYDVKM. The length of the CDR3 is 11 residues. The V end was cut by 7 bases, the J end by 4 bases, with 7 bases between. CDR3: CASTQGYGYTF. CDR3 coding DNA: TGTGCCAGCACACAGGGCTATGGCTACACCTTC.

The chain employs TRBV7-2 and TRBJ1-1; a weak D match, TRBD1 (6 bases). Trimming took off 5 bases at V and 7 bases at J, with 11 bases between the two ends. Germline lookup yields CDR1 SGHTA and CDR2 FQGNSA. The CDR3 covers 12 residues. The CDR3 DNA reads as TGTGCCAGCAGCCGCCAGGGGAGTGAAGCTTTCTTT. Translating it yields CASSRQGSEAFF.

J is TRBJ1-5 and V is TRBV28; no clear D. The CDR3 sequence is 15 residues long. Germline values: CDR1 MDHEN, CDR2 SYDVKM. V dropped 4 bases and J dropped 0 bases, with 10 bases sitting between them. For the CDR3, the DNA is TGTGCCAGCAGTTGGGCAGGTAATAGCAATCAGCCCCAGCATTTT. Amino acid sequence: CASSWAGNSNQPQHF.

This sequence joins TRBV10-3 and TRBJ2-1; 11 positions match TRBD2. This CDR3 region has 18 residues. The germline V gene encodes CDR1 ENHRY and CDR2 SYGVKD. The V and J ends lost 4 bases and 8 bases, in that order; junction bases with no gene match: 16. CDR3 nucleotides: TGTGCCATCAGTGCCGGGACTAGCGGAGCTTTATACACGGATGAGCAGTTCTTC. It codes for CAISAGTSGALYTDEQFF.

V is TRBV7-8 and J is TRBJ2-1, with 10 bases aligning to TRBD2. Germline CDR1 reads SGHVS; CDR2 reads FQNEAQ. The CDR3 totals 17 residues. Trimming removed 1 base from V and 5 bases from J; junction bases left unmatched: 8. This chain's CDR3 is CASSLDSGGAQDNEQFF. In nucleotides, the CDR3 is TGTGCCAGCAGCTTAGACAGCGGGGGGGCTCAAGACAATGAGCAGTTCTTC.

J is TRBJ2-1 and V is TRBV6-5, with a tentative D call TRBD2 (6 bases). Germline V CDR1 and CDR2: MNHEY, SVGAGI. The CDR3 is made up of 14 amino acids. V dropped 9 bases and J dropped 0 bases, with 12 bases sitting between them. Here the CDR3 DNA reads TGTGCCAGGGGGCCCGGGAGCTCCTACAATGAGCAGTTCTTC. Translated, it gives CARGPGSSYNEQFF.